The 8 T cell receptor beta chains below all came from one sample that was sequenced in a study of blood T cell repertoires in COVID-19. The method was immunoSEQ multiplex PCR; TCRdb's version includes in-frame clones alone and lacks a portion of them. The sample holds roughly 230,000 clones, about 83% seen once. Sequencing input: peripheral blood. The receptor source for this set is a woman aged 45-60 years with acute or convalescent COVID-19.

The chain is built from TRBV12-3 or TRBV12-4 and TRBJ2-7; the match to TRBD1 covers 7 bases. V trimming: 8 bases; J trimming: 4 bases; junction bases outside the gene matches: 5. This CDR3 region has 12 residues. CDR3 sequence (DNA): TGTGCCAGCGGCAGGGGGTCATACGAGCAGTACTTC. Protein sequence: CASGRGSYEQYF.

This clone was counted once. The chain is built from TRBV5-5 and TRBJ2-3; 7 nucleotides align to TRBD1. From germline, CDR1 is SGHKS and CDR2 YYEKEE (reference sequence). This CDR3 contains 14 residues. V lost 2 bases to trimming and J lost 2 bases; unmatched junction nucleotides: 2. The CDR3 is CASSFGTATDTQYF. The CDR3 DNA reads TGTGCCAGCAGCTTTGGGACAGCCACAGATACGCAGTATTTT.

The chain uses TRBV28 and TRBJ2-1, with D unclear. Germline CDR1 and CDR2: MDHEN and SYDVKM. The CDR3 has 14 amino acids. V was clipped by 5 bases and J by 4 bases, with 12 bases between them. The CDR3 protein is CASSPTDTYNEQFF. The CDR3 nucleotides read TGTGCCAGCAGTCCCACAGACACTTACAATGAGCAGTTCTTC. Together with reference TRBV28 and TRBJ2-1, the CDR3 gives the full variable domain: DVKVTQSSRYLVKRTGEKVFLECVQDMDHENMFWYRQDPGLGLRLIYFSYDVKMKEKGDIPEGYSVSREKKERFSLILESASTNQTSMYLCASSPTDTYNEQFFGPGTRLTVL.

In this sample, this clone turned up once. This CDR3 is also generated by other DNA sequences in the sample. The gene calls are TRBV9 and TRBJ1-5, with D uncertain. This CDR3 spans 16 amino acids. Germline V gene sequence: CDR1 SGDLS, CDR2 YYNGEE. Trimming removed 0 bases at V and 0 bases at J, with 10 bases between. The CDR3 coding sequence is TGTGCCAGCAGCGTAGGAACGGGAGATAGCAATCAGCCCCAGCATTTT. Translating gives CASSVGTGDSNQPQHF.

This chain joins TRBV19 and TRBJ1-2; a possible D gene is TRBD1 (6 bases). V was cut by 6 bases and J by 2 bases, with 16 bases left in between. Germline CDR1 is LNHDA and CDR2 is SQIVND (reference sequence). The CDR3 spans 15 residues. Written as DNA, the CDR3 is TGTGCCAGTAGGCCCTCGGACAGTCCCAACTATGGCTACACCTTC. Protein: CASRPSDSPNYGYTF.

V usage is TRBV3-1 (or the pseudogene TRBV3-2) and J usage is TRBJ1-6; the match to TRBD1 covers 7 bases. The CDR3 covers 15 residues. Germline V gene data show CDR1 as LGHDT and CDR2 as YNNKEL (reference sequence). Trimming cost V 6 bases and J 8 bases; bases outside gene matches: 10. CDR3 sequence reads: CASRFGGGRDSPLHF. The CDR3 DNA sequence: TGTGCCAGCAGATTTGGAGGGGGCAGGGATTCACCCCTCCACTTT.

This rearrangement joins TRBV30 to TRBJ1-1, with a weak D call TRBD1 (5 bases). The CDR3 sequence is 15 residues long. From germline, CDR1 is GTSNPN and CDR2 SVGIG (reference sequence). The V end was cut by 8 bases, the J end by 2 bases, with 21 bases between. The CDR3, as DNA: TGTGCCCGAAGGGGATGGCGGGGCAGAAACACTGAAGCTTTCTTT. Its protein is CARRGWRGRNTEAFF.

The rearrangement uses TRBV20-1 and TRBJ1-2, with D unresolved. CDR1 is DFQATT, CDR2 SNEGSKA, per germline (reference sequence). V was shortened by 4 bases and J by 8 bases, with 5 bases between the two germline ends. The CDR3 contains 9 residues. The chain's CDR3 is CSATLGYTF. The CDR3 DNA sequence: TGCAGTGCTACTCTCGGCTACACCTTC.